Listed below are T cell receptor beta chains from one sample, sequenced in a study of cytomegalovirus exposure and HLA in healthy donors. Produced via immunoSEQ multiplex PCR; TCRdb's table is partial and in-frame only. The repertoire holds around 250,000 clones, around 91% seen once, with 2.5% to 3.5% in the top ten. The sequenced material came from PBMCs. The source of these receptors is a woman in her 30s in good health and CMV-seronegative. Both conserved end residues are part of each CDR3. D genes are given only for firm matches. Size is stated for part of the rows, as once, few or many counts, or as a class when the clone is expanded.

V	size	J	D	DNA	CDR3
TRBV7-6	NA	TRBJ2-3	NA	TGTGCCAGCAGCTTAGAAGGGCAGCCCACAGATACGCAGTATTTT	CASSLEGQPTDTQYF
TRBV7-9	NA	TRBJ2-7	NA	TGTGCCAGCAGCCCACGACAGCTAGAGTCCGACGAGCAGTACTTC	CASSPRQLESDEQYF
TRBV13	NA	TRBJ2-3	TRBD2	TGTGCCAGCAGCCGTAGCGGGAGCCGCACAGATACGCAGTATTTT	CASSRSGSRTDTQYF
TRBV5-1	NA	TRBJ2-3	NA	TGCGCCAGCAGCTTGGCCGGGGTCAGCACAGATACGCAGTATTTT	CASSLAGVSTDTQYF
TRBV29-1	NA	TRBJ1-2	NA	TGCAGCGTTAAGGGTAGCTATGGCTACACCTTC	CSVKGSYGYTF
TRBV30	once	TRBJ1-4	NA	TGTGCCTGGAGTCTTGGAGATGAAAAACTGTTTTTT	CAWSLGDEKLFF
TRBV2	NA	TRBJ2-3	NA	TGTGCCAGCAGTGTGGGGCGGTCCACAGATACGCAGTATTTT	CASSVGRSTDTQYF
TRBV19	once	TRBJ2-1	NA	TGTGCCAGTAGACCGCAACCTAATAGGGGCAATGAGCAGTTCTTC	CASRPQPNRGNEQFF
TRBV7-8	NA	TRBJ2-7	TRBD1	TGTGCCAGCAGCTTCGATCGAGAGACAGGGGTCGAGCAGTACTTC	CASSFDRETGVEQYF
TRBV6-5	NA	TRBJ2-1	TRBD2	TGTGCCAGCAGTTACGCTAGCGGGACCTCCTACAATGAGCAGTTCTTC	CASSYASGTSYNEQFF
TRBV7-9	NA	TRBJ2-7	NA	TGTGCCAGCAGCTTAGGCCTGAGCTCCTACGAGCAGTACTTC	CASSLGLSSYEQYF
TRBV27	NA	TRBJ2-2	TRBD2	TGTGCCAGCAGTTTACTAGCGGGAGGGTTCGGGGAGCTGTTTTTT	CASSLLAGGFGELFF
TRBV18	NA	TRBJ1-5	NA	TGTGCCAGCTCACCACCGTCTGAGGACACCCCCAATCAGCCCCAGCATTTT	CASSPPSEDTPNQPQHF
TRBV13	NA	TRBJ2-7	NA	TGTGCCAGCAGCGGGGGATCCTACGAGCAGTACTTC	CASSGGSYEQYF
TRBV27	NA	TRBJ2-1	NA	TGTGCCAGCAGTTTAAGGTCCCGGACAGTTTACAATGAGCAGTTCTTC	CASSLRSRTVYNEQFF
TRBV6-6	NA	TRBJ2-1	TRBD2	TGTGCCAGCAGTGGGTCGACTAGCGGGAGCTACAATGAGCAGTTCTTC	CASSGSTSGSYNEQFF
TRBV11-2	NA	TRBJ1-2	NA	TGTGCCAGCAGTCCGACACTAAAGATTAACTATGGCTACACCTTC	CASSPTLKINYGYTF
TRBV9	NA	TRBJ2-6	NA	TGTGCCAGCAGCGCCTCGGTCTCTGGGGCCAACGTCCTGACTTTC	CASSASVSGANVLTF
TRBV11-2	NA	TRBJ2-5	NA	TGTGCCAGCAGCTCCCGAGGACACTCGTTAGAGACCCAGTACTTC	CASSSRGHSLETQYF
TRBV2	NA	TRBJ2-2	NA	TGTGCCAGCAATACAGCCCGAGTCACCGGGGAGCTGTTTTTT	CASNTARVTGELFF
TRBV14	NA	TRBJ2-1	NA	TGTGCCAGCAGCCAAGATCTTGGACGGATCTACAATGAGCAGTTCTTC	CASSQDLGRIYNEQFF
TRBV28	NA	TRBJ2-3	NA	TGTGCCAGCAGTTTAAACGGGATGTGGACAGATACGCAGTATTTT	CASSLNGMWTDTQYF
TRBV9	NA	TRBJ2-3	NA	TGTGCCAGCAGCGTAGCCGGCAGCTCCACAGATACGCAGTATTTT	CASSVAGSSTDTQYF
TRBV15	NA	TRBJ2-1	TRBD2	TGTGCCACCAGCATGGGACTAGCGCCCCTCTACAATGAGCAGTTCTTC	CATSMGLAPLYNEQFF
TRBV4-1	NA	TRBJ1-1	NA	TGCGCCAGCAGCCAAGAAGGGTTCAGACCGAACACTGAAGCTTTCTTT	CASSQEGFRPNTEAFF
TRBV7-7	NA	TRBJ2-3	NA	TGTGCCAGCAGCAGAGGGGACTGGCCTACAGATACGCAGTATTTT	CASSRGDWPTDTQYF
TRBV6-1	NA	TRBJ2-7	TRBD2	TGTGCCAGCAGTGCAAGGGCCGCCGGACTAGCGGGAGTCTACGAGCAGTACTTC	CASSARAAGLAGVYEQYF
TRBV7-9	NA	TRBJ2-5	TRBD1	TGTGCCAGCAGCTTAGCCCTTAACGACAGGGCATCGGAGACCCAGTACTTC	CASSLALNDRASETQYF
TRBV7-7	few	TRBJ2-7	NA	TGTGCCAGCAGCTTAGACGAACTCGACGAGCAGTACTTC	CASSLDELDEQYF
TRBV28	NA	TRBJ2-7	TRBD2	TGTGCCAGCAGCCTCAGCGGGAGGTACTACGAGCAGTACTTC	CASSLSGRYYEQYF
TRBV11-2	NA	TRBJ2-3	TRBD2	TGTGCCAGCAGCTTATCCTCCGGACTAGCGGGCACAGATACGCAGTATTTT	CASSLSSGLAGTDTQYF